The 4 T cell receptor beta chains in this list originate from one sample, sequenced in a study of tumor-infiltrating lymphocytes in oesophageal squamous cell carcinoma (dated by TCRdb to 2016 to 2018). The method behind the library was PCR. Sequencing took place on an Illumina HiSeq 2000. Clones were called with MiXCR by TCRdb after fastp trimmed the public reads at Q25, and only in-frame beta chains were retained. Rows with a matching CDR3 protein are joined into one entry that keeps the most common DNA and genes. Counted in this sample were around 6,200 distinct CDR3 sequences; about 14% of them appeared once. Approximately 19% of the sample goes to the ten largest clones. The sample comprised esophageal tumor tissue. These receptors were obtained from a male donor with esophageal squamous cell carcinoma.

This clonotype was seen a handful of times. The conserved phenylalanine or tryptophan is not found at the CDR3 terminus, so this likely reflects a read error. The DNA is omitted, as the CDR3 cannot be located on it reliably, and the CDR3 follows TCRdb's listing. The V gene is TRBV11-3, the J gene TRBJ2-5. From germline, CDR1 is SGHNT and CDR2 YENEEA. Inclusive of both ends, the CDR3 amounts to 8 amino acids. This chain's CDR3 is CASSLVLG.

This clonotype was detected many times. The V and J genes are TRBV5-4 and TRBJ2-5; 7 bases map to TRBD1. The CDR3 totals 15 residues. V shed 4 bases, J shed 2 bases, and the junction held 8 bases outside the gene matches. Looked up from germline, CDR1 is SGHNT and CDR2 is YYREEE (reference sequence). CDR3 region: CASSVPGTVQETQYF. The DNA of the CDR3 is TGTGCCAGCAGCGTGCCTGGGACAGTACAAGAGACCCAGTACTTC.

This clonotype was recorded at least ten times. J is TRBJ1-2 and V is TRBV27; D is unresolved. V lost 7 bases, J lost 7 bases, and 16 bases lay in between. The CDR3 has 13 residues. The germline gives CDR1 MNHEY, CDR2 SMNVEV (reference sequence). The CDR3: CASNKGLDGGYTF. The CDR3 coding sequence is TGTGCCAGCAACAAGGGATTAGACGGTGGCTACACCTTC.

This clonotype was seen at least ten times. V usage is TRBV11-2 and J usage is TRBJ2-5, with D hard to call. V lost 5 bases to trimming and J lost 11 bases, with 18 bases between them. The CDR3 is made up of 13 amino acids. CDR1 and CDR2 from the germline V gene are SGHAT and FQNNGV. The CDR3 DNA reads as TGTGCCAGCAGCCCGTTAATCCCCCCTGAGCAGTACTTC. Residues: CASSPLIPPEQYF. Based on the CDR3 plus reference TRBV11-2 and TRBJ2-5, the full variable domain is EAGVAQSPRYKIIEKRQSVAFWCNPISGHATLYWYQQILGQGPKLLIQFQNNGVVDDSQLPKDRFSAERLKGVDSTLKIQPAKLEDSAVYLCASSPLIPPEQYFGPGTRLLVL.